These 3 T cell receptor beta chains share one sample of origin, sequenced in a study of blood T cell repertoires in COVID-19. Libraries were prepared by immunoSEQ multiplex PCR; TCRdb keeps only in-frame clonotypes and omits some of them. The sample includes a few hundred thousand clones, 80% to 95% seen only once; the top ten take about 18%. The specimen was PBMCs or T cells enriched from blood (not recorded which). These receptors originate from a woman aged 30 to 39 who had recovered from COVID-19.

The chain links TRBV25-1 to TRBJ2-7, with a weak D call TRBD2 (5 bases). V shed 3 bases and J shed 3 bases, with 9 bases lying between them. This CDR3 region has 13 residues. The germline V gene encodes CDR1 MGHDK and CDR2 SYGVNS. CDR3 protein: CASSDRGHYEQYF. The CDR3 DNA reads as TGTGCCAGCAGTGATAGAGGGCACTACGAGCAGTACTTC.

The J gene is TRBJ1-4, the V gene TRBV21-1. TRBV21-1 is reported as a pseudogene. The CDR3 is 15 residues long. CDR3 in DNA: TGTGCCAGCAGCAAAATCGGAGCAACTAATGAAAAACTGTTTTTT. Translated, it gives CASSKIGATNEKLFF.

This clone was found once. V usage is TRBV4-2 and J usage is TRBJ2-3; 10 nucleotides align to TRBD2. V trimming: 0 bases; J trimming: 5 bases; junction bases outside the gene matches: 8. CDR3 length equals 17 residues. Germline CDR1 is LGHNA and CDR2 is YNFKEQ. DNA for the CDR3: TGTGCCAGCAGCCAAGATGATAGCGGGAGGTATGGAGATACGCAGTATTTT. Translated, it gives CASSQDDSGRYGDTQYF.